Shown below are 31 T cell receptor beta chains from a single sample sequenced in a study of blood T cell repertoires in COVID-19. Data came from immunoSEQ multiplex PCR; TCRdb stores just in-frame clones and leaves some out. The sample has about 34,000 clones, around nine tenths seen once. The sequenced material came from peripheral blood. These receptors all stem from a man between 60 and 75 years old with active COVID-19.

The chain joins TRBV29-1 to TRBJ1-4, with TRBD1 matching over 11 bases. Germline lookup yields CDR1 SQVTM and CDR2 ANQGSEA. J gave up 5 bases and V 7 bases, and 3 bases lay outside the gene matches. This CDR3 is 13 amino acids long. The DNA for the CDR3 is TGCAGCGATGGGACAGGGGGGAATGAAAAACTGTTTTTT. Its protein is CSDGTGGNEKLFF.

The rearrangement links TRBV28 to TRBJ2-3; 8 bases align to TRBD1. J was trimmed by 2 bases and V by 5 bases; bases with no gene match: 6. This CDR3 comprises 15 residues. Germline V gives CDR1 MDHEN, CDR2 SYDVKM. This CDR3 reads CASSPRDRPTDTQYF. CDR3 nucleotide sequence: TGTGCCAGCAGTCCCCGGGACAGGCCCACAGATACGCAGTATTTT.

The chain combines TRBV19 with TRBJ2-5; D gene ambiguous. V gave up 7 bases and J gave up 2 bases, with 17 bases separating them. The V gene's germline CDR1 is LNHDA and CDR2 SQIVND (reference sequence). There are 15 residues in the CDR3. CDR3 coding DNA: TGTGCCAGTACCCGGCGAGGTGGCCTACAAGAGACCCAGTACTTC. Its translation is CASTRRGGLQETQYF. Together with reference TRBV19 and TRBJ2-5, the CDR3 gives the full variable domain: DGGITQSPKYLFRKEGQNVTLSCEQNLNHDAMYWYRQDPGQGLRLIYYSQIVNDFQKGDIAEGYSVSREKKESFPLTVTSAQKNPTAFYLCASTRRGGLQETQYFGPGTRLLVL.

CDR3 sequence (DNA): TGTGCCACCAGTGATCCGGGCAGGGTCACCGATGAGCAGTTCTTC. This codes for CATSDPGRVTDEQFF. The V call is TRBV24-1, the J call TRBJ2-1, with D perhaps matching TRBD1 (5 bases). V was clipped by 3 bases and J by 8 bases, with 16 bases between them. The CDR3 is 15 amino acids. Germline CDR1 and CDR2: KGHDR and SFDVKD.

V usage is TRBV5-5 and J usage is TRBJ2-7; D unresolved. Trimming took 0 bases from V and 0 from J, leaving 7 bases between them. From germline, CDR1 is SGHKS and CDR2 YYEKEE (reference sequence). The CDR3 has 14 amino acids. The CDR3 reads CASSLALSSYEQYF. The DNA for the CDR3 is TGTGCCAGCAGCTTGGCCCTGAGCTCCTACGAGCAGTACTTC.

CDR3 residues: CAAGIAGLNTDTQYF. The CDR3 DNA sequence: TGTGCCGCGGGTATAGCGGGCCTCAACACAGATACGCAGTATTTT. This sequence joins TRBV7-2 and TRBJ2-3, with 7 bases lining up with TRBD2. After removal of 11 bases from V and 2 bases from J, the junction contained 13 bases not matched to a gene. The CDR3 loop spans 15 amino acids. The V gene's germline CDR1 is SGHTA and CDR2 FQGNSA.

This rearrangement joins TRBV7-3 to TRBJ2-2, with a weak D call TRBD1 (6 bases). CDR1 and CDR2 (germline): SGHTA, FQGTGA. The V and J ends lost 5 bases and 4 bases respectively, with 17 bases between them. The CDR3 sequence is 16 residues long. CDR3 loop: CASSPRGHSGTGELFF. CDR3 nucleotides: TGTGCCAGCAGCCCCCGGGGACACTCGGGCACCGGGGAGCTGTTTTTT.

The V gene is TRBV28, the J gene TRBJ1-2, with unresolved D. V lost 5 bases to trimming and J lost 3 bases, with 10 bases between them. The CDR3 runs to 13 residues. CDR1 MDHEN and CDR2 SYDVKM come from the germline V gene. The CDR3 nucleotides read TGTGCCAGCAGTGGGGAGAAAGACTATGGCTACACCTTC. Translated: CASSGEKDYGYTF.

The V and J genes are TRBV9 and TRBJ2-5; TRBD2 matches 8 bases. Germline trimming cut 4 bases from V and 1 base from J; bases unmatched to any gene: 3. CDR1 SGDLS and CDR2 YYNGEE come from the germline V gene. This CDR3 is built from 14 residues. The CDR3 DNA sequence: TGTGCCAGCAGCCCAACTAGCGGCCAAGAGACCCAGTACTTC. As protein: CASSPTSGQETQYF. The variable domain in full, with the rest retrieved from reference TRBV9 and TRBJ2-5, is DSGVTQTPKHLITATGQRVTLRCSPRSGDLSVYWYQQSLDQGLQFLIQYYNGEERAKGNILERFSAQQFPDLHSELNLSSLELGDSALYFCASSPTSGQETQYFGPGTRLLVL.

The gene calls are TRBV6-5 and TRBJ2-3; 9 nucleotides align to TRBD2. The CDR3 extends over 15 amino acids. J gave up 4 bases and V 7 bases, and 9 bases lay outside the gene matches. From germline, CDR1 is MNHEY and CDR2 SVGAGI. The CDR3: CASKAGGAFSDTQYF. CDR3 in DNA: TGTGCCAGCAAAGCGGGAGGAGCATTTTCAGATACGCAGTATTTT.

This rearrangement joins TRBV7-8 to TRBJ2-2; 10 positions agree with TRBD2. Germline V gene data show CDR1 as SGHVS and CDR2 as FQNEAQ. The J segment lost 5 bases and the V segment lost 4 bases, leaving 16 bases of the junction unmatched. The CDR3 runs to 19 residues. The CDR3 sequence is CASSSLGLAFNPGTGELFF. The CDR3 region has the DNA TGTGCCAGCAGCTCCCTGGGACTAGCGTTCAACCCGGGGACCGGGGAGCTGTTTTTT. The variable domain in full, with the rest retrieved from reference TRBV7-8 and TRBJ2-2, is GAGVSQSPRYKVAKRGQDVALRCDPISGHVSLFWYQQALGQGPEFLTYFQNEAQLDKSGLPSDRFFAERPEGSVSTLKIQRTQQEDSAVYLCASSSLGLAFNPGTGELFFGEGSRLTVL.

The CDR3 reads CASSYTGANINNEQFF. CDR3 sequence (DNA): TGTGCCAGCAGTTATACAGGGGCCAACATTAACAATGAGCAGTTCTTC. The chain recombines TRBV5-8 with TRBJ2-1; TRBD1 agrees at 7 bases. Germline CDR1 reads SGHTS; CDR2 reads YDEGEE. With V trimmed by 5 bases and J by 5 bases, 13 bases remained unmatched. The CDR3 spans 16 residues.

The chain recombines TRBV9 with TRBJ2-3; D is possibly TRBD2 (5 bases). From germline, CDR1 is SGDLS and CDR2 YYNGEE. There are 15 residues in the CDR3. V was clipped by 0 bases and J by 1 base, with 9 bases between them. The DNA for the CDR3 is TGTGCCAGCAGCGTAGAGGAGGTACGCACAGATACGCAGTATTTT. Its protein is CASSVEEVRTDTQYF.

The J gene is TRBJ1-6, the V gene TRBV5-8, with no clear D. V dropped 0 bases and J dropped 3 bases, with 10 bases sitting between them. The germline CDR1 and CDR2 sequences are SGHTS and YDEGEE. This CDR3 is 16 amino acids long. The CDR3 sequence: CASSLGREDYNSPLHF. CDR3 sequence (DNA): TGTGCCAGCAGCTTGGGACGAGAGGACTATAATTCACCCCTCCACTTT.

The chain couples TRBV4-1 to TRBJ2-7, with 8 nucleotides matching TRBD2. The V segment lost 3 bases and the J segment 3 bases; nucleotides outside the gene matches: 7. The CDR3 is 15 residues long. Germline lookup yields CDR1 MGHRA and CDR2 YSYEKL. The CDR3 is CASSHPAGADYEQYF. The CDR3 coding sequence is TGCGCCAGCAGCCACCCAGCGGGAGCGGACTACGAGCAGTACTTC.

The V and J genes are TRBV19 and TRBJ1-6; 9 bases line up with TRBD1. From germline, CDR1 is LNHDA and CDR2 SQIVND (reference sequence). V shed 6 bases and J 11 bases; nucleotides not matched to a gene: 2. The CDR3 covers 12 residues. CDR3 region: CASRTGGTPLHF. DNA for the CDR3: TGTGCCAGTAGGACAGGGGGGACACCCCTCCACTTT.

The rearrangement links TRBV5-1 to TRBJ2-7; 8 nucleotides align to TRBD1. Germline CDR1 SGHRS, CDR2 YFSETQ. The CDR3 runs 18 residues. The junction had 20 bases not matched to a gene; V was cut back by 4 bases and J by 5 bases. CDR3 nucleotides: TGCGCCAGCAGCGTCTGGGGACAGGCTAGAAGTCCATCCAACGAGCAGTACTTC. Its protein product is CASSVWGQARSPSNEQYF.

In the case of this clone: Different DNA sequences within this sample yield the same CDR3. The chain is built from TRBV7-2 and TRBJ2-1, with 8 bases fitting TRBD2. This CDR3 has 16 amino acids. Germline loops: CDR1 SGHTA, CDR2 FQGNSA. V was pared by 4 bases and J by 4 bases, with 9 bases of the junction left unmatched. CDR3 residues: CASSSQAGVSYNEQFF. Here the CDR3 DNA reads TGTGCCAGCAGCTCACAAGCGGGAGTGTCGTACAATGAGCAGTTCTTC.

The genes are TRBV5-1 and TRBJ1-1, with D unresolved. Germline values: CDR1 SGHRS, CDR2 YFSETQ. The CDR3 consists of 13 residues. Between the trimmed V and J ends, which lost 4 bases and 5 bases, there was a span of 12 bases. The CDR3, as DNA: TGCGCCAGCAGCCCCCCGGGGAGGACTGAAGCTTTCTTT. This translates into CASSPPGRTEAFF.

This clone was detected once. This CDR3 is CASSPRQATDTQYF. Here the CDR3 DNA reads TGTGCCAGCAGCCCAAGACAGGCCACAGATACGCAGTATTTT. The chain uses TRBV7-3 and TRBJ2-3; D perhaps matches TRBD1 (6 bases). Between the trimmed V and J ends, which lost 5 bases and 2 bases, there was a span of 11 bases. CDR1 and CDR2 (germline): SGHTA, FQGTGA. The length of the CDR3 is 14 residues.

In nucleotides, the CDR3 is TGTGCCAGCAGTAGACCGGGACAGTTGACCTACGAGCAGTACTTC. As protein: CASSRPGQLTYEQYF. The V gene is TRBV25-1, the J gene TRBJ2-7; 7 positions agree with TRBD1. Losses at the gene ends were 5 bases for V and 2 bases for J; bases not matched to a gene: 9. Germline V CDR1 and CDR2: MGHDK, SYGVNS. The CDR3 consists of 15 residues.

The chain recombines TRBV11-2 with TRBJ1-1, with 7 bases matching TRBD1. J lost 3 bases, V lost 5 bases, and 9 bases had no gene match. The CDR3 is 15 amino acids. The V gene's germline CDR1 is SGHAT and CDR2 FQNNGV. The CDR3 sequence: CASSRAPGQYTEAFF. The CDR3 DNA sequence: TGTGCCAGCAGCCGTGCCCCGGGACAGTACACTGAAGCTTTCTTT.

J is TRBJ2-7 and V is TRBV18, with TRBD2 matching 10 bases. V was clipped by 6 bases and J by 7 bases; unmatched bases: 9. CDR1 is KGHSH and CDR2 is LQKENI in the germline V gene. This CDR3 has 14 amino acids. In DNA, the CDR3 is TGTGCCAGCTCGCCGGGACTAGCGAGGGGGGAGCAGTACTTC. This codes for CASSPGLARGEQYF.

V and J are TRBV27 and TRBJ1-2, with TRBD1 matching 7 bases. V lost 4 bases to trimming and J lost 13 bases; unmatched junction nucleotides: 6. This CDR3 has 11 residues. The V gene's germline CDR1 is MNHEY and CDR2 SMNVEV (reference sequence). CDR3 nucleotides: TGTGCCAGCAGTTCCCTAAGGGGGCTCACCTTC. Residues: CASSSLRGLTF.

The gene calls are TRBV28 and TRBJ1-1; D possibly corresponds to TRBD1 (5 bases). The germline V gene encodes CDR1 MDHEN and CDR2 SYDVKM. Trimming removed 5 bases at V and 7 bases at J, with 11 bases between. The CDR3 is 12 amino acids. The CDR3 is CASSPRQLEAFF. The CDR3 nucleotides are TGTGCCAGCAGTCCCCGACAGCTTGAAGCTTTCTTT.

This chain joins TRBV18 and TRBJ1-4, with a weak D call TRBD1 (5 bases). This CDR3 contains 14 residues. Germline CDR1 and CDR2: KGHSH and LQKENI. Between the trimmed V and J ends, which lost 3 bases and 0 bases, there was a span of 5 bases. The CDR3 DNA sequence: TGTGCCAGCTCACCGGACACAACTAATGAAAAACTGTTTTTT. The encoded protein is CASSPDTTNEKLFF. The full variable domain, with the rest looked up from reference TRBV18 and TRBJ1-4, is NAGVMQNPRHLVRRRGQEARLRCSPMKGHSHVYWYRQLPEEGLKFMVYLQKENIIDESGMPKERFSAEFPKEGPSILRIQQVVRGDSAAYFCASSPDTTNEKLFFGSGTQLSVL.

The V call is TRBV19, the J call TRBJ2-3; the match to TRBD2 covers 9 bases. The CDR3 spans 16 residues. Germline CDR1 reads LNHDA; CDR2 reads SQIVND (reference sequence). V shed 5 bases, J shed 4 bases, and the junction held 10 bases outside the gene matches. The DNA for the CDR3 is TGTGCCAGTAGTCTCGATAGCGGGAGTTACGCAGATACGCAGTATTTT. Encoded protein: CASSLDSGSYADTQYF.

The chain recombines TRBV19 with TRBJ2-3, with TRBD2 identical over 12 bases. The CDR3 has 17 residues. Germline CDR1 and CDR2: LNHDA and SQIVND (reference sequence). V shed 0 bases, J shed 1 base, and the junction held 2 bases outside the gene matches. CDR3 nucleotides: TGTGCCAGTAGTATAGAACTAGCGGGAGGACGCACAGATACGCAGTATTTT. Protein product: CASSIELAGGRTDTQYF.

In this sample, this clone turned up a few times. The chain uses TRBV19 and TRBJ2-7; 7 positions match TRBD2. The CDR3 runs to 15 residues. Germline CDR1 reads LNHDA; CDR2 reads SQIVND (reference sequence). Trimming cost V 6 bases and J 4 bases; bases outside gene matches: 12. The CDR3 sequence is CASSRNLLARYEQYF. CDR3 nucleotide sequence: TGTGCCAGTAGCCGCAACCTACTAGCGAGGTACGAGCAGTACTTC. The full variable domain, its missing parts supplied by reference TRBV19 and TRBJ2-7, is DGGITQSPKYLFRKEGQNVTLSCEQNLNHDAMYWYRQDPGQGLRLIYYSQIVNDFQKGDIAEGYSVSREKKESFPLTVTSAQKNPTAFYLCASSRNLLARYEQYFGPGTRLTVT.

This CDR3 reads CASSSPLGASGSGTDTQYF. As DNA, the CDR3 is TGTGCCAGCAGTTCCCCCTTGGGGGCTAGCGGGAGTGGCACAGATACGCAGTATTTT. The chain carries TRBV28 and TRBJ2-3; TRBD2 matches at 10 bases. The CDR3 spans 19 residues. CDR1 and CDR2 (germline): MDHEN, SYDVKM. With V trimmed by 4 bases and J by 1 base, 14 bases remained unmatched.

This clone has just a few counts. V is TRBV10-3 and J is TRBJ2-2; D possibly corresponds to TRBD1 (6 bases). CDR3 length: 16 amino acids. Trimming left V 8 bases short and J 0 bases short, with 16 bases between. Germline V gives CDR1 ENHRY, CDR2 SYGVKD. The CDR3 DNA reads TGTGCCATCTCTTGGGGTGACAGGTCGAACACCGGGGAGCTGTTTTTT. Its translation: CAISWGDRSNTGELFF.